Below are 15 T cell receptor beta chains sequenced from a single sample in a study of blood T cell dynamics during melanoma immunotherapy. Profiled with immunoSEQ multiplex PCR; TCRdb holds only in-frame clones, not every one. The sample lists 8,500 to 11,000 clones; 88% were seen once. As for time point: week 3, after first cycle of checkpoint inhibitor. The sample consisted of blood, taken from a patient treated with checkpoint blockade. All receptors come from a human donor with melanoma.

V is TRBV27 and J is TRBJ1-1; unclear D gene. CDR1 is MNHEY and CDR2 is SMNVEV in the germline V gene (reference sequence). The CDR3 loop spans 16 amino acids. V was shortened by 5 bases and J by 1 base, with 17 bases between the two germline ends. The DNA for the CDR3 is TGTGCCAGCAGTCCCCTGTTCGTGCGCTGGAACACTGAAGCTTTCTTT. It specifies CASSPLFVRWNTEAFF.

The chain is built from TRBV4-1 and TRBJ1-4; maybe TRBD1 (5 bases). V lost 3 bases and J 4 bases, leaving 9 bases between the germline ends. The CDR3 runs 14 residues. Germline V gene data show CDR1 as MGHRA and CDR2 as YSYEKL. CDR3 protein: CASSQGPLNEKLFF. DNA for the CDR3: TGCGCCAGCAGCCAGGGACCGCTTAATGAAAAACTGTTTTTT.

The chain combines TRBV2 with TRBJ2-3; 7 nucleotides line up with TRBD1. J was trimmed by 0 bases and V by 5 bases; bases with no gene match: 2. The CDR3 spans 14 residues. Per germline, CDR1 SNHLY and CDR2 FYNNEI. CDR3 DNA sequence: TGTGCCAGCAGTTTGACAGGGAGCACAGATACGCAGTATTTT. The encoded protein is CASSLTGSTDTQYF.

The rearrangement joins TRBV19 to TRBJ2-1; TRBD2 matches 13 bases. Germline CDR1 LNHDA, CDR2 SQIVND (reference sequence). The length of the CDR3 is 17 residues. The V segment lost 1 base and the J segment 5 bases; nucleotides outside the gene matches: 5. CDR3 protein: CASSIGIGLAGDNEQFF. CDR3 DNA: TGTGCCAGTAGTATAGGTATCGGACTAGCGGGAGACAATGAGCAGTTCTTC.

V and J are TRBV10-1 and TRBJ2-2; D is possibly TRBD1 (6 bases). The V and J ends lost 6 bases and 0 bases respectively, with 8 bases between them. CDR3 size: 14 residues. Germline V lookup: CDR1 WNHNN, CDR2 SYGVQD (reference sequence). CDR3 DNA sequence: TGCGCCAGCAGACAGGGATCGAACACCGGGGAGCTGTTTTTT. Amino acids: CASRQGSNTGELFF.

The chain couples TRBV30 to TRBJ2-5; D gene unclear. The CDR3 spans 13 residues. CDR1 and CDR2 from the germline V gene are GTSNPN and SVGIG (reference sequence). V was shortened by 4 bases and J by 3 bases, with 12 bases between the two germline ends. The CDR3 DNA sequence: TGTGCCTGGACCCCACGACCAGAAGAGACCCAGTACTTC. This sequence encodes CAWTPRPEETQYF.

The CDR3 reads CASSRTGFSYEQYF. The CDR3 coding sequence is TGCGCCAGCAGTAGAACAGGTTTTTCCTACGAGCAGTACTTC. This rearrangement joins TRBV4-1 to TRBJ2-5; D is possibly TRBD1 (5 bases). The J call may be wrong; the DNA end is better matched by TRBJ2-7. The germline gives CDR1 MGHRA, CDR2 YSYEKL. The CDR3 totals 14 residues.

The rearrangement joins TRBV9 to TRBJ1-1; D is unclear. V lost 0 bases and J lost 1, with 7 bases in between. Per the germline V gene, CDR1 is SGDLS and CDR2 is YYNGEE. The CDR3 covers 14 residues. CDR3 residues: CASSVGGRNTEAFF. The CDR3 DNA follows: TGTGCCAGCAGCGTAGGAGGGAGGAACACTGAAGCTTTCTTT.

In DNA form, the CDR3 reads TGTGCCAGCAGCTCTCCGGGACAGGGGGTGGATGAGCAGTTCTTC. Translating it yields CASSSPGQGVDEQFF. This chain links TRBV9 with TRBJ2-1, with 11 bases identical to TRBD1. The V segment lost 4 bases and the J segment 8 bases; nucleotides outside the gene matches: 8. Germline CDR1 is SGDLS and CDR2 is YYNGEE. The CDR3 runs to 15 residues.

The chain combines TRBV28 with TRBJ2-2, with 9 bases fitting TRBD2. From germline, CDR1 is MDHEN and CDR2 SYDVKM. This CDR3 contains 16 residues. V was pared by 5 bases and J by 5 bases, with 9 bases of the junction left unmatched. In nucleotides, the CDR3 is TGTGCCAGCAGTATGTTTCGAGCGGGAGGAACCGGGGAGCTGTTTTTT. Its protein product is CASSMFRAGGTGELFF.

This rearrangement joins TRBV13 to TRBJ1-2; 12 bases line up with TRBD1. The length of the CDR3 is 13 residues. V shed 10 bases and J 6 bases; nucleotides not matched to a gene: 6. Germline V gene lookup returns CDR1 PRHDT and CDR2 FYEKMQ (reference sequence). The DNA for the CDR3 is TGTGCCACCGGGACAGGGGGCTTCGATGGCTACACCTTC. Protein sequence: CATGTGGFDGYTF.

The genes are TRBV19 and TRBJ1-5; 8 bases line up with TRBD1. In germline, CDR1 is LNHDA, CDR2 SQIVND (reference sequence). CDR3 length: 17 amino acids. J was trimmed by 0 bases and V by 5 bases; bases with no gene match: 9. The CDR3 bases are TGTGCCAGTAGTTCTAGGGGGACAGGCGTTAGCAATCAGCCCCAGCATTTT. This translates into CASSSRGTGVSNQPQHF. Complete variable domain (other parts from reference TRBV19 and TRBJ1-5): DGGITQSPKYLFRKEGQNVTLSCEQNLNHDAMYWYRQDPGQGLRLIYYSQIVNDFQKGDIAEGYSVSREKKESFPLTVTSAQKNPTAFYLCASSSRGTGVSNQPQHFGDGTRLSIL.

The chain employs TRBV7-2 and TRBJ2-2, with 10 positions matching TRBD2. Germline loops: CDR1 SGHTA, CDR2 FQGNSA. Trimming took 5 bases from V and 6 from J; bases not matched to a gene: 3. CDR3 size: 14 residues. DNA for the CDR3: TGTGCCAGCAGCCCTCTAGCGGGAGCCGGGGAGCTGTTTTTT. Translated: CASSPLAGAGELFF. Full variable domain (missing parts from reference TRBV7-2 and TRBJ2-2): GAGVSQSPSNKVTEKGKDVELRCDPISGHTALYWYRQSLGQGLEFLIYFQGNSAPDKSGLPSDRFSAERTGGSVSTLTIQRTQQEDSAVYLCASSPLAGAGELFFGEGSRLTVL.

The V and J genes are TRBV5-1 and TRBJ2-3; TRBD2 matches 7 bases. The CDR3 length is 19 residues. Losses at the gene ends were 0 bases for V and 0 bases for J; bases not matched to a gene: 13. Germline V gives CDR1 SGHRS, CDR2 YFSETQ. The CDR3 region is CASSLGNSGRPPSTDTQYF. In DNA, the CDR3 is TGCGCCAGCAGCTTGGGAAATAGCGGGCGCCCCCCTAGCACAGATACGCAGTATTTT. Full variable domain (outside the CDR3, taken from reference TRBV5-1 and TRBJ2-3): KAGVTQTPRYLIKTRGQQVTLSCSPISGHRSVSWYQQTPGQGLQFLFEYFSETQRNKGNFPGRFSGRQFSNSRSEMNVSTLELGDSALYLCASSLGNSGRPPSTDTQYFGPGTRLTVL.

The sample holds one count of this clone. The chain recombines TRBV7-2 with TRBJ1-2; D gene unclear. The CDR3 length is 15 residues. Trimming left V 6 bases short and J 5 bases short, with 19 bases between. The germline CDR1 and CDR2 sequences are SGHTA and FQGNSA. The CDR3 DNA follows: TGTGCCAGCAGATATGCGGTGGGATTAGGGTATGGCTACACCTTC. As protein: CASRYAVGLGYGYTF.